This T cell receptor beta chain was observed in a study of identical twins (dated by TCRdb to the mid-2010s). Looking at the study overall: TCR alpha and beta repertoires from monozygotic twins, unrelated adults of various ages and cord blood were deep-sequenced to test whether fetal clonotypes persist. To rule out contamination, the twin experiments were replicated at different times with different library preparation protocols.

Overall results and qualifications from the work: Compared with coincidental sharing between unrelated individuals, out-of-frame TCR alpha sequences shared between twins had an excess of sequences with low generation probability. In beta out-of-frame sequences, excess twin sharing was weaker, because having fewer shared sequences lowered the signal-to-noise ratio. Abundant cord blood beta clonotypes carried fewer insertions; young adult naive repertoires showed a weaker similar trend, while memory repertoires showed none. Zero-insertion analyses could be partly confounded by invariant T cells such as MAIT and iNKT, although diverse VJ usage argued against such confounding for most clonotypes. Recombination models systematically underestimated out-of-frame TCR alpha sharing in monozygotic twins but agreed with sharing between unrelated individuals. Because the same donors could not be followed over many years, the conclusions depended on cross-sectional statistical analysis.

V sheds 6 bases and J sheds 4 bases, leaving 12 bases between their ends. The CDR3 starts with the cysteine, ends with the phenylalanine, and has 13 residues. This entry keeps only the CDR3 DNA: 39 bases, framed from base 1. CDR1 and CDR2 (MNHEY, SMNVEV) derive from the germline V gene (reference sequence). About this clonotype itself: Its antigen remains unidentified. Base qualities are not at hand, and no much larger clone is one base apart.

Receptor libraries were prepared by 5' RACE. Sequencing took place on an Illumina HiSeq 2000. A universal primer binding site was introduced by template switching, and a unique molecular identifier was present in the final cDNA, enabling accurate counting of TCR cDNA molecules. Specific primers in the conserved constant-segment region were used to synthesize first-strand cDNA for TCR alpha and beta chains. Each cDNA library was double barcoded, with a SMART-Mk sample barcode plus Illumina barcodes, to control for contamination. TruSeq adapter sequences and Illumina sample barcodes were added in two successive PCR steps. Sequencing of the TCR alpha and beta cDNA libraries was done on the Illumina HiSeq platform using custom primers. As for the original processing: Unique molecular identifiers were extracted from raw reads with MiGEC, and CDR3 positions were determined with MiXCR. For each individual, recombination models were inferred using an EM algorithm with the repgenHMM and IGoR tools. Shared clonotype analysis was performed with the tcR package in R, normalizing sharing by the product of cloneset sizes. Out-of-frame nonproductive sequences were analyzed to study raw recombination free of thymic and clonal selection effects. TCRdb's own reprocessing of the public reads used fastp at Q25 and MiXCR and kept productive beta chains. Here each entry gathers all rows of one CDR3 protein and keeps the most common genes and DNA. The V and J calls were determined by TCRdb, not by the authors. The sample contains approximately 590,000 distinct CDR3 sequences, roughly 9.9% of them found a single time. In total, the top ten clones hold roughly 3% of the sample.

Only healthy Caucasian donors were included. The twin cohort comprised three pairs of female monozygotic twins, all aged roughly 18 to 29 years. RNA for TCR libraries was isolated from peripheral blood mononuclear cells. The data also belong to a second study, concerning yellow fever vaccine responses in identical twins. The second study's paper adds: According to the authors, the vaccine-induced T cell response in identical twins seemed to be partly convergent and partly specific to each individual. In identical twins, the study followed T cell clones that responded to the vaccine with precision.

Sequencing was done on a sample of PBMCs. Recombination linked TRBV27 to TRBJ1-1, with TRBD1 perhaps the D gene, on 6 matching bases. The clonotype originates from a woman aged 18-29 years in good health. The DNA is TGTGCCAGCAGGCTGGCAGGGGCCACTGAAGCTTTCTTT. Protein translation: CASRLAGATEAFF.